The 28 T cell receptor beta chains given below trace back to one sample, sequenced in a study of long-term antiretroviral therapy in people with HIV. Runs used v3.0 of the immunoSEQ assay and were done at survey level. The table came from immunoSEQ multiplex PCR; TCRdb's copy has only in-frame clones and leaves some out. The sample has some 25,000 clones; about four fifths are singletons. Here the sequenced sample was unsorted PBMCs, taken 3 years after starting antiretroviral therapy. These TCRs come from a man between 40 and 49 years old with HIV.

Here the CDR3 reads CASSIDLLSTDTQYF. The CDR3 DNA follows: TGTGCCAGTAGTATAGATCTGCTGAGCACAGATACGCAGTATTTT. This chain links TRBV19 with TRBJ2-3; the D is unclear. The germline V and J ends were trimmed by 0 bases and 0 bases, with 7 bases remaining between them. CDR3 length: 15 amino acids. Germline CDR1 LNHDA, CDR2 SQIVND (reference sequence).

The chain couples TRBV5-4 to TRBJ2-3, with 8 bases that match TRBD2. The V gene's germline CDR1 is SGHNT and CDR2 YYREEE (reference sequence). The J segment lost 6 bases and the V segment lost 0 bases, leaving 9 bases of the junction unmatched. The CDR3 loop spans 16 amino acids. This CDR3 reads CASSLVLAGSKDTQYF. The CDR3 nucleotides read TGTGCCAGCAGCTTGGTGCTAGCGGGTAGTAAGGATACGCAGTATTTT.

The genes are TRBV27 and TRBJ1-1, with 11 nucleotides matching TRBD1. V shed 2 bases and J 4 bases; nucleotides not matched to a gene: 3. CDR3 size: 15 residues. Germline assignment: CDR1 MNHEY and CDR2 SMNVEV (reference sequence). The CDR3 loop reads CASSLEGQGGTEAFF. CDR3 DNA sequence: TGTGCCAGCAGTTTAGAGGGACAGGGGGGCACTGAAGCTTTCTTT.

Of note for this clone: Distinct nucleotide sequences in the sample also encode this CDR3. The rearrangement uses TRBV18 and TRBJ1-2, with D tentatively TRBD1 (6 bases). V lost 6 bases to trimming and J lost 5 bases, with 19 bases between them. The germline gives CDR1 KGHSH, CDR2 LQKENI. This CDR3 has 15 amino acids. CDR3 protein: CASSPVDRTQYGYTF. CDR3 nucleotides: TGTGCCAGCTCGCCGGTAGACAGGACCCAATATGGCTACACCTTC.

The J gene is TRBJ1-2, the V gene TRBV6-5, with TRBD1 identical over 7 bases. Germline CDR1 is MNHEY and CDR2 is SVGAGI. This CDR3 is built from 14 residues. The V gene end was trimmed by 6 bases and the J gene end by 5 bases; junction bases not matched to a gene: 9. The CDR3, as DNA: TGTGCCAGCAGCATCGGGACAGAAGAGTATGGCTACACCTTC. Its translation is CASSIGTEEYGYTF.

A single count supports this clone. CDR3 in amino acids: CATSRGSNQGDTQYF. In nucleotides, the CDR3 is TGTGCCACCAGCAGAGGGAGCAACCAGGGGGATACGCAGTATTTT. V usage is TRBV15 and J usage is TRBJ2-3, with D possibly matching TRBD1 (6 bases). The CDR3 totals 15 residues. The germline V gene encodes CDR1 LNHNV and CDR2 YYDKDF (reference sequence). With 1 base removed from V and 6 bases from J, the gap between germline ends came to 14 bases.

The rearrangement joins TRBV29-1 to TRBJ2-1; maybe TRBD2 (5 bases). Trimming left V 4 bases short and J 10 bases short, with 14 bases between. Germline loops: CDR1 SQVTM, CDR2 ANQGSEA. The length of the CDR3 is 12 residues. CDR3 nucleotides: TGCAGCGTTGTGTGTGACGGAGGAGAGCAGTTCTTC. Translated: CSVVCDGGEQFF.

The rearrangement uses TRBV6-6 and TRBJ2-5; maybe TRBD2 (6 bases). Between the trimmed V and J ends, which lost 2 bases and 2 bases, there was a span of 12 bases. Germline V gives CDR1 MNHNY, CDR2 SVGAGI (reference sequence). The CDR3 sequence is 15 residues long. CDR3 nucleotides: TGTGCCAGCAGTTACCCGGGACTGTCGCAAGAGACCCAGTACTTC. Translated: CASSYPGLSQETQYF.

V and J are TRBV30 and TRBJ1-1; 8 positions agree with TRBD1. The junction had 9 bases not matched to a gene; V was cut back by 1 base and J by 5 bases. The CDR3 length is 15 residues. The germline V gene has CDR1 GTSNPN and CDR2 SVGIG (reference sequence). The CDR3 nucleotides are TGTGCCTGGAGTGGGCCAGGGGGCAGGGGGACTGAAGCTTTCTTT. This gives the protein CAWSGPGGRGTEAFF.

V gene TRBV28 combines with J gene TRBJ1-5; perhaps TRBD1 as D (5 bases). V was clipped by 8 bases and J by 5 bases, with 13 bases between them. Germline lookup yields CDR1 MDHEN and CDR2 SYDVKM. The CDR3 is 13 amino acids. Written as DNA, the CDR3 is TGTGCCAGCTCTTACCAGGGTTATCAGCCCCAGCATTTT. Protein sequence: CASSYQGYQPQHF.

The chain couples TRBV7-9 to TRBJ2-1; D uncertain. From germline, CDR1 is SEHNR and CDR2 FQNEAQ (reference sequence). This CDR3 has 14 amino acids. V was trimmed by 6 bases and J by 5 bases, leaving 14 bases between them. The CDR3 sequence: CASRHAPSNNEQFF. The CDR3 region has the DNA TGTGCCAGCAGACACGCTCCCTCAAACAATGAGCAGTTCTTC. Variable domain in full (rest from reference TRBV7-9 and TRBJ2-1): DTGVSQNPRHKITKRGQNVTFRCDPISEHNRLYWYRQTLGQGPEFLTYFQNEAQLEKSRLLSDRFSAERPKGSFSTLEIQRTEQGDSAMYLCASRHAPSNNEQFFGPGTRLTVL.

The chain has TRBV11-2 and TRBJ1-2; D call uncertain. Trimming took 1 base from V and 5 from J, leaving 5 bases between them. The CDR3 extends over 12 amino acids. CDR1 SGHAT and CDR2 FQNNGV come from the germline V gene. The DNA for the CDR3 is TGTGCCAGCAGCTTAGTGGGGTATGGCTACACCTTC. Translating gives CASSLVGYGYTF.

The chain carries TRBV27 and TRBJ2-5, with D perhaps TRBD1 (6 bases). Germline V gene sequence: CDR1 MNHEY, CDR2 SMNVEV (reference sequence). The CDR3 is 14 residues long. V was shortened by 5 bases and J by 2 bases, with 12 bases between the two germline ends. The CDR3 is CASSNRALQETQYF. Written as DNA, the CDR3 is TGTGCCAGCAGTAACAGGGCCTTACAAGAGACCCAGTACTTC.

The V gene is TRBV29-1, the J gene TRBJ1-2, with D possibly being TRBD1 (6 bases). The CDR3 length is 12 residues. CDR1 SQVTM and CDR2 ANQGSEA come from the germline V gene. Between the trimmed V and J ends, which lost 6 bases and 5 bases, there was a span of 13 bases. In DNA, the CDR3 is TGCAGCGTGGGGCTCACAGGGTATGGCTACACCTTC. Amino acid sequence: CSVGLTGYGYTF.

In its sample, this clone was seen a few times. The chain carries TRBV5-6 and TRBJ2-7, with D unresolved. Trimming pared 4 bases from V and 1 base from J, leaving 12 bases between. There are 14 residues in the CDR3. Germline V gene sequence: CDR1 SGHDT, CDR2 YYEEEE. The CDR3 DNA reads as TGTGCCAGCAGCCAGTTAGGGTTTTCCTACGAGCAGTACTTC. It is translated as CASSQLGFSYEQYF.

V and J are TRBV5-1 and TRBJ2-1; 8 bases agree with TRBD2. The trim removed 4 bases at V and 0 bases at J, leaving 3 bases unmatched. The germline CDR1 and CDR2 sequences are SGHRS and YFSETQ. This CDR3 comprises 15 residues. The CDR3 reads CASSATSGSYNEQFF. In DNA, the CDR3 is TGCGCCAGCAGCGCAACTAGCGGCTCCTACAATGAGCAGTTCTTC.

This clone has only one observation. J is TRBJ2-2 and V is TRBV6-5, with 10 bases that match TRBD1. Trimming removed 5 bases from V and 16 bases from J; junction bases left unmatched: 4. The germline V gene has CDR1 MNHEY and CDR2 SVGAGI. The CDR3 has 11 amino acids. The CDR3: CASSSGTGEFF. The CDR3 bases are TGTGCCAGCAGTAGCGGGACAGGGGAGTTTTTT.

The chain employs TRBV4-2 and TRBJ2-7, with 16 bases aligning to TRBD2. J lost 4 bases, V lost 0 bases, and 18 bases had no gene match. There are 22 residues in the CDR3. Germline loops: CDR1 LGHNA, CDR2 YNFKEQ. The chain's CDR3 is CASSQDSQVGGLAGGPDYEQYF. The CDR3 DNA sequence: TGTGCCAGCAGCCAAGATTCCCAGGTCGGGGGACTAGCGGGAGGGCCAGATTACGAGCAGTACTTC.

This clone was seen a few times. V usage is TRBV7-9 and J usage is TRBJ1-6, with 11 bases matching TRBD1. The J segment lost 10 bases and the V segment lost 6 bases, leaving 8 bases of the junction unmatched. Germline V gives CDR1 SEHNR, CDR2 FQNEAQ (reference sequence). The CDR3 length is 15 residues. The CDR3: CASSPGGTGGSPLHF. CDR3 in DNA: TGTGCCAGCAGTCCGGGGGGGACAGGGGGATCACCCCTCCACTTT.

The rearrangement joins TRBV10-2 to TRBJ2-2; D is possibly TRBD2 (5 bases). The CDR3 extends over 13 amino acids. The V gene lost 4 bases and the J gene lost 7 bases, with 10 bases spanning the gap. Germline CDR1 and CDR2: WSHSY and SAAADI. CDR3 in amino acids: CASSVAGNGELFF. CDR3 DNA sequence: TGCGCCAGCAGTGTGGCCGGGAACGGGGAGCTGTTTTTT.

The chain is built from TRBV4-1 and TRBJ1-4, with TRBD1 matching over 11 bases. After removal of 5 bases from V and 6 bases from J, the junction contained 5 bases not matched to a gene. The CDR3 runs 15 residues. Germline V lookup: CDR1 MGHRA, CDR2 YSYEKL. The CDR3 DNA follows: TGCGCCAGCAGCTCTTGGACAGGGGGCGATGAAAAACTGTTTTTT. It codes for CASSSWTGGDEKLFF.

The rearrangement joins TRBV6-6 to TRBJ2-2; D is unresolved. V lost 6 bases, J lost 4 bases, and 6 bases lay in between. This CDR3 contains 12 residues. Looked up from germline, CDR1 is MNHNY and CDR2 is SVGAGI (reference sequence). CDR3 residues: CASRGFTGELFF. CDR3 DNA: TGTGCCAGCAGGGGGTTCACCGGGGAGCTGTTTTTT.

Concerning this clone itself: Relative to the germline gene, one junction end is altered; a read error may explain this. The CDR3 DNA sequence: TGCCAAAACATCGCAAACACTGAAGCTTTCTTT. This encodes CQNIANTEAFF. This chain links TRBV10-3 with TRBJ1-1; D not resolved. This CDR3 region has 11 residues. Germline loops: CDR1 ENHRY, CDR2 SYGVKD.

The rearrangement uses TRBV30 and TRBJ1-4; 9 positions match TRBD1. Germline values: CDR1 GTSNPN, CDR2 SVGIG (reference sequence). After removal of 2 bases from V and 7 bases from J, the junction contained 5 bases not matched to a gene. The length of the CDR3 is 14 residues. CDR3 residues: CAWSKQGAGEKLFF. CDR3 nucleotides: TGTGCCTGGAGTAAACAGGGGGCAGGTGAAAAACTGTTTTTT.

The V and J genes are TRBV5-1 and TRBJ2-3; the match to TRBD1 covers 12 bases. With 4 bases clipped from V and 5 bases from J, the junction kept 11 bases outside the gene matches. In germline, CDR1 is SGHRS, CDR2 YFSETQ. The CDR3 contains 17 residues. This chain's CDR3 is CASSPDPGQGAGDTQYF. The CDR3 DNA reads as TGCGCCAGCAGCCCGGACCCGGGACAGGGGGCCGGAGATACGCAGTATTTT. The full variable domain, its missing parts supplied by reference TRBV5-1 and TRBJ2-3, is KAGVTQTPRYLIKTRGQQVTLSCSPISGHRSVSWYQQTPGQGLQFLFEYFSETQRNKGNFPGRFSGRQFSNSRSEMNVSTLELGDSALYLCASSPDPGQGAGDTQYFGPGTRLTVL.

The genes are TRBV19 and TRBJ2-2; weak D call: TRBD1 (6 bases). Germline CDR1 is LNHDA and CDR2 is SQIVND (reference sequence). The V end was cut by 7 bases, the J end by 2 bases, with 14 bases between. CDR3 length equals 15 residues. CDR3 sequence (DNA): TGTGCCAGTATCCAGGGGCAGGGTAACACCGGGGAGCTGTTTTTT. It specifies CASIQGQGNTGELFF.

V is TRBV6-5 and J is TRBJ2-6; D might be TRBD1 (5 bases). The CDR3 covers 15 residues. Trimming cost V 6 bases and J 6 bases, with 15 bases left between them. Germline-derived CDR1 and CDR2 are MNHEY and SVGAGI. The CDR3 spells CASSSDRYQANVLTF. The CDR3 DNA sequence: TGTGCCAGCAGCAGTGACAGATATCAGGCCAACGTCCTGACTTTC.

This chain joins TRBV5-1 and TRBJ2-7, with a possible D match to TRBD1 (5 bases). CDR1 and CDR2 (germline): SGHRS, YFSETQ. V gave up 4 bases and J gave up 3 bases, with 8 bases separating them. The CDR3 has 12 amino acids. CDR3 loop: CASSPDSYEQYF. CDR3 sequence (DNA): TGCGCCAGCAGCCCAGACAGCTACGAGCAGTACTTC.